Here is one T cell receptor beta chain with its context. Its specificity is not known. Cohort: HPV-negative, locally advanced oral cavity squamous cell carcinoma patients. The record originates from a study of neoadjuvant anti-PD-1 for oral cavity cancer. Overall study findings and caveats: Each response group had just a few patients in TCR analyses. Higher pretreatment Treg/Th17 ratios tracked higher pretreatment blood clonality.

Assay used: immunoSEQ multiplex PCR; TCRdb lists only in-frame clones, some missing. The sample has approximately 83,000 clones; under 90% are singletons. The V segment lost 2 bases and the J segment 1 base; nucleotides outside the gene matches: 5. This CDR3 is built from 16 residues. Germline CDR1 reads MNHNS; CDR2 reads SASEGT. The V and J genes are TRBV6-1 and TRBJ2-1; 7 positions agree with TRBD1. Here the sequenced sample was PBMCs, taken before nivolumab (anti-PD-1) treatment. This TCR was sampled from a person aged 35-79 years with oral cavity squamous cell carcinoma. Written as DNA, the CDR3 is TGTGCCAGCAGTGAATTAGGGGGCGGGTCCTACAATGAGCAGTTCTTC. This gives the protein CASSELGGGSYNEQFF.